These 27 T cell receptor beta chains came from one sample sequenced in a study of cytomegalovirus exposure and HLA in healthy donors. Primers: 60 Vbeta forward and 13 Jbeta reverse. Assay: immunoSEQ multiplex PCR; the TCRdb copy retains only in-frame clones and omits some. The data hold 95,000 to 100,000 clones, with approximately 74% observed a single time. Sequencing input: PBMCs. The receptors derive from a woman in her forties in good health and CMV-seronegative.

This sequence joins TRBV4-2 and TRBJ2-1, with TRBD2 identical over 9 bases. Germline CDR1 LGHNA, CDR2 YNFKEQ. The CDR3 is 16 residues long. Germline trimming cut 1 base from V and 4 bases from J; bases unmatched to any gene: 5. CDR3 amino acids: CASSQGAGGTYNEQFF. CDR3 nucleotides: TGTGCCAGCAGCCAAGGAGCGGGGGGAACTTACAATGAGCAGTTCTTC.

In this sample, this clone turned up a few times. The CDR3 DNA sequence: TGTGCCAGCAGCGACTTCCGGGACAGGCCTGAGAACACTGAAGCTTTCTTT. This encodes CASSDFRDRPENTEAFF. The chain has TRBV9 and TRBJ1-1; 8 bases agree with TRBD1. Germline V gives CDR1 SGDLS, CDR2 YYNGEE. The ends lost 3 bases at V and 1 base at J; junction bases unmatched: 11. The CDR3 has 17 amino acids.

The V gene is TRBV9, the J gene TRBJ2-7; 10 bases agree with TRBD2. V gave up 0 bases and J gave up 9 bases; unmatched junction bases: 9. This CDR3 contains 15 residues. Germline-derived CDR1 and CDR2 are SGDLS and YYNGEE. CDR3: CASSVGSSGRSGQYF. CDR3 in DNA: TGTGCCAGCAGCGTAGGTTCTAGCGGGAGAAGTGGGCAGTACTTC.

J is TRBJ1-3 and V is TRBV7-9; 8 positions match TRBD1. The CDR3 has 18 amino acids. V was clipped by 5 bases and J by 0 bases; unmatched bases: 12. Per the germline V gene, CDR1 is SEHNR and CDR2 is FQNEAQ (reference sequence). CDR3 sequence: CASSDSNRRGLSGNTIYF. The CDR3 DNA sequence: TGTGCCAGCAGCGATAGCAACCGCAGGGGGCTCTCTGGAAACACCATATATTTT.

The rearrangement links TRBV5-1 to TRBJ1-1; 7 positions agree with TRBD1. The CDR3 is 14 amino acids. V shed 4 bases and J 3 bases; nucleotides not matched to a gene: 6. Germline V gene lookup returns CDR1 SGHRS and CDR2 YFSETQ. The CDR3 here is CASSTDRAYTEAFF. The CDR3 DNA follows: TGCGCCAGCAGCACAGACAGGGCTTACACTGAAGCTTTCTTT.

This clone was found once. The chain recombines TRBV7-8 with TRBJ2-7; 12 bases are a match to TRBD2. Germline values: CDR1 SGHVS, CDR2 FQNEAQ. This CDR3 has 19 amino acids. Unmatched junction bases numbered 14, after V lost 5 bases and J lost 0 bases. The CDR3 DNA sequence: TGTGCCAGCAGCCTCACTTCCCGAACTAGCGGGGGGCACTCCTACGAGCAGTACTTC. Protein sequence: CASSLTSRTSGGHSYEQYF. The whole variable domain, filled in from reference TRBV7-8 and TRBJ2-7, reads GAGVSQSPRYKVAKRGQDVALRCDPISGHVSLFWYQQALGQGPEFLTYFQNEAQLDKSGLPSDRFFAERPEGSVSTLKIQRTQQEDSAVYLCASSLTSRTSGGHSYEQYFGPGTRLTVT.

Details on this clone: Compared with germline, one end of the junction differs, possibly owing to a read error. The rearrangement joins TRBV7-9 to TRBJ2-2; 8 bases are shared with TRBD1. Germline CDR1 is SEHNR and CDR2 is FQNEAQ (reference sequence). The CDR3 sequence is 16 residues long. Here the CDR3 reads CSSSPTGAMNTGELFF. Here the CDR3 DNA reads TGTTCCAGCAGCCCGACAGGGGCTATGAACACCGGGGAGCTGTTTTTT.

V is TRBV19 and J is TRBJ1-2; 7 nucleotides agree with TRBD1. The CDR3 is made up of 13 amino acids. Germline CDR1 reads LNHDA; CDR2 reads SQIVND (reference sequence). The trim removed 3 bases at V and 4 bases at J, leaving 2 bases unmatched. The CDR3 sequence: CASSIGTAYGYTF. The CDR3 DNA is TGTGCCAGTAGTATCGGGACAGCCTATGGCTACACCTTC.

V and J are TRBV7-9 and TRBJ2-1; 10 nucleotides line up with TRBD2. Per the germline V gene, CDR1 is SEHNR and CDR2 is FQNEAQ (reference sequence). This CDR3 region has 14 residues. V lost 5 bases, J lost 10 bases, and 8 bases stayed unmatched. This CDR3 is CASSVTGLAQEQFF. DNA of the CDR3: TGTGCCAGCAGCGTGACGGGACTAGCGCAGGAGCAGTTCTTC.

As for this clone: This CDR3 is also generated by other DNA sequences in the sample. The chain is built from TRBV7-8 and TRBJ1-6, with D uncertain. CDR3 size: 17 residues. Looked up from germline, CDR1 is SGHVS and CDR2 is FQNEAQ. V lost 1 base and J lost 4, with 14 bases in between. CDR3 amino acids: CASSLGTVLPYNSPLHF. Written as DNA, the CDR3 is TGTGCCAGCAGCTTAGGAACAGTCCTCCCTTATAATTCACCCCTCCACTTT.

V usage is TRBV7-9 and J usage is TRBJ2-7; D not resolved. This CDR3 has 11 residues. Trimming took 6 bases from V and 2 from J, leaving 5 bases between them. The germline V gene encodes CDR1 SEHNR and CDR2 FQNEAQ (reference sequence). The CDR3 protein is CASSGAYEQYF. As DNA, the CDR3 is TGTGCCAGCAGTGGAGCCTACGAGCAGTACTTC.

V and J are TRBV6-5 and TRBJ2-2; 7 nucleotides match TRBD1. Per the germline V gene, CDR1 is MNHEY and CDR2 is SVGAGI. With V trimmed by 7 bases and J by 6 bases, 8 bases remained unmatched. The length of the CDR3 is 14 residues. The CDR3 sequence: CASTRDRNSGELFF. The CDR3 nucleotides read TGTGCCAGCACTCGGGACAGAAACTCCGGGGAGCTGTTTTTT.

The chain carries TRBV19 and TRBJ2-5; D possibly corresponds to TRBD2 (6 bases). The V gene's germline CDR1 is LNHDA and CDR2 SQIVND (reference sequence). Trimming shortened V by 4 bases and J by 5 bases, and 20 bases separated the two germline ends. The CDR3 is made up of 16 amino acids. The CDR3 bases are TGTGCCAGTAGTAGGAGGGCCTGGATTGGTTCGGAGACCCAGTACTTC. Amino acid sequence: CASSRRAWIGSETQYF.

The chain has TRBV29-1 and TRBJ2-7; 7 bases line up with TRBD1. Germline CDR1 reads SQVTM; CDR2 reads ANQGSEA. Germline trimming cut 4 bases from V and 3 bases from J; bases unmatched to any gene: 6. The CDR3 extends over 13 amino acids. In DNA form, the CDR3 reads TGCAGCGTTGCAAAGGGGGCCCTCTACGAGCAGTACTTC. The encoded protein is CSVAKGALYEQYF.

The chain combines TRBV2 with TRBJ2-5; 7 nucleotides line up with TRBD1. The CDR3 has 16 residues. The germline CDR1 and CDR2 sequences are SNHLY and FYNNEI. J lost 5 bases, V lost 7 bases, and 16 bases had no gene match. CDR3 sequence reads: CASIRDSATPGETQYF. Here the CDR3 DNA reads TGTGCCAGCATCCGGGACAGCGCTACACCCGGGGAGACCCAGTACTTC.

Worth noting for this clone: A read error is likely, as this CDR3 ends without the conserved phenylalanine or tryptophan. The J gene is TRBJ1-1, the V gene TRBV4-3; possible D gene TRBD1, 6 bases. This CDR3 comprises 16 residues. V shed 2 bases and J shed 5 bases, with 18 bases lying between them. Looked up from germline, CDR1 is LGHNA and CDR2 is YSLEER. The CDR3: CASSQPRWTGTTEAFS. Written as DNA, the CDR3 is TGCGCCAGCAGCCAACCTCGGTGGACCGGGACAACTGAAGCTTTCTCT.

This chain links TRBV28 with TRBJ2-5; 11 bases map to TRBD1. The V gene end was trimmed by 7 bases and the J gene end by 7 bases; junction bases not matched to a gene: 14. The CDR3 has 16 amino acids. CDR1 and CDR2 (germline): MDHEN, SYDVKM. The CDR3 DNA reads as TGTGCCAGCATCGGGAGGGGGACAGGGGGTTTTTCGACCCAGTACTTC. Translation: CASIGRGTGGFSTQYF.

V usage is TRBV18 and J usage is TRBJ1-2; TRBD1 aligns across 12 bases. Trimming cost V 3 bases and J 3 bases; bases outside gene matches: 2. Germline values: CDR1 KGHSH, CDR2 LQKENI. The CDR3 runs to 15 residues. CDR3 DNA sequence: TGTGCCAGCTCACCGGGGACAGGGGGCGACTATGGCTACACCTTC. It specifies CASSPGTGGDYGYTF.

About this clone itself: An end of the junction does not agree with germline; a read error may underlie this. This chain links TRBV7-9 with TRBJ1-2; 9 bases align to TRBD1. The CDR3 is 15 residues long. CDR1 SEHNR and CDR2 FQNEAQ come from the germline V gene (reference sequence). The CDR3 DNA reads TGTTCCAGCAGCTTAGCGAGTGGGACAGGGTATGGCTACACCTTC. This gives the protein CSSSLASGTGYGYTF.

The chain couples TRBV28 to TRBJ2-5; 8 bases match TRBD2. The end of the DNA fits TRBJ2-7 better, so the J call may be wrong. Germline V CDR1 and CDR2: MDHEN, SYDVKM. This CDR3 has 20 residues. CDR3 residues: CASTDKRRLSGAPSGYEQYF. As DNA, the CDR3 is TGTGCCAGCACTGATAAAAGGAGACTTAGCGGGGCCCCGTCGGGCTACGAGCAGTACTTC.

CDR3 nucleotides: TGTGCCAGCAGTGAGGCGACTAGCGGGGGGGCTTACGAGCAGTACTTC. It specifies CASSEATSGGAYEQYF. The genes are TRBV6-1 and TRBJ2-7; TRBD2 aligns across 14 bases. J was trimmed by 4 bases and V by 3 bases; bases with no gene match: 5. The germline gives CDR1 MNHNS, CDR2 SASEGT. The CDR3 spans 16 residues.

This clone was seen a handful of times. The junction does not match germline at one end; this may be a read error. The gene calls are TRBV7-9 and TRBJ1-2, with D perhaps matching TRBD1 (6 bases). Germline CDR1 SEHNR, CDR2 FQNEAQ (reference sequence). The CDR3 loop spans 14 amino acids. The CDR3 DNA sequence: TGTTCCAGCAGCAAAGGACAGCACTTCTATGGCTACACCTTC. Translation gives CSSSKGQHFYGYTF.

The DNA for the CDR3 is TGTGCCAGCAGCTCTAGGCGGGGGGCTGAAGCTTTCTTT. This encodes CASSSRRGAEAFF. The genes are TRBV7-3 and TRBJ1-1; a possible D gene is TRBD1 (5 bases). V was shortened by 4 bases and J by 6 bases, with 12 bases between the two germline ends. The length of the CDR3 is 13 residues. Germline V gene data show CDR1 as SGHTA and CDR2 as FQGTGA. The variable domain in full, with the rest retrieved from reference TRBV7-3 and TRBJ1-1, is GAGVSQTPSNKVTEKGKYVELRCDPISGHTALYWYRQSLGQGPEFLIYFQGTGAADDSGLPNDRFFAVRPEGSVSTLKIQRTERGDSAVYLCASSSRRGAEAFFGQGTRLTVV.

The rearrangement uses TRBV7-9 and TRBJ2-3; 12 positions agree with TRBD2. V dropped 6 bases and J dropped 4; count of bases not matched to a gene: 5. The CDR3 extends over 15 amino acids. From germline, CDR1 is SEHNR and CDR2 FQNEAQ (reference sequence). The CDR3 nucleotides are TGTGCCAGCAGTTTGACTAGCGGGAGTGCAGATACGCAGTATTTT. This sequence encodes CASSLTSGSADTQYF.

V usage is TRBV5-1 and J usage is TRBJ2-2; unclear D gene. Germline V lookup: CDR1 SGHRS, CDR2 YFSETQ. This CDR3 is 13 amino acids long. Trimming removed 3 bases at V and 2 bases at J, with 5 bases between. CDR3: CASSSFNTGELFF. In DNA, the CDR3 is TGCGCCAGCAGCTCTTTTAACACCGGGGAGCTGTTTTTT.

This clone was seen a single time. The CDR3 reads CASNPAGGTYEQYF. The CDR3, as DNA: TGTGCCAGCAACCCCGCCGGGGGGACCTACGAGCAGTACTTC. The rearrangement uses TRBV6-6 and TRBJ2-7; 7 bases are shared with TRBD2. Germline V gene sequence: CDR1 MNHNY, CDR2 SVGAGI (reference sequence). This CDR3 spans 14 amino acids. V was clipped by 7 bases and J by 2 bases; unmatched bases: 8.

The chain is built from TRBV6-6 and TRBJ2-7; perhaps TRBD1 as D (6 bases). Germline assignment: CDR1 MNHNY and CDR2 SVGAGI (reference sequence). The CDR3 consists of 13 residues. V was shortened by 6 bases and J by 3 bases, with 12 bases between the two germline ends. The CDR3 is CASRLQGYYEQYF. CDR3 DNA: TGTGCCAGCAGGTTACAGGGCTACTACGAGCAGTACTTC.